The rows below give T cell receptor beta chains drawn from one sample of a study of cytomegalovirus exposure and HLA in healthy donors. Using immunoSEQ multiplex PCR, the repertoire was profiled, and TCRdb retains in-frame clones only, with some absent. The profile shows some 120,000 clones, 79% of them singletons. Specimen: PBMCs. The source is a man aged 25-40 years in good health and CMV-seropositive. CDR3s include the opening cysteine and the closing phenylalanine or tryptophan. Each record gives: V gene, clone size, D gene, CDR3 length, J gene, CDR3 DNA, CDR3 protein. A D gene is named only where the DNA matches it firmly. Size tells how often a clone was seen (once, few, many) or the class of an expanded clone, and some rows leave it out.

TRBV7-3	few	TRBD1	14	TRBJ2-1	TGTGCCAGCAGCCCGGGACAGAGTTACAATGAGCAGTTCTTC	CASSPGQSYNEQFF
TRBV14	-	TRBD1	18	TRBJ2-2	TGTGCCAGCAGCCAAGATGTAGTGGGACAGGGGTTCACCGGGGAGCTGTTTTTT	CASSQDVVGQGFTGELFF
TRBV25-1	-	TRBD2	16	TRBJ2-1	TGTGCCAGCAGTGCGTTGGGACTAGCGGGAGTTTTAGAGCAGTTCTTC	CASSALGLAGVLEQFF
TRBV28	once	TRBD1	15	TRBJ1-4	TGTGCCAGCAGTTATCCCGGGACAGGGGGCCGGAGACTGTTTTTT	CASSYPGTGGRRLFF
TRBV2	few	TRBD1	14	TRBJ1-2	TGTGCCAGCAGACCCGGACAGGGGGACTATGGCTACACCTTC	CASRPGQGDYGYTF
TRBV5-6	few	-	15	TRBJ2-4	TGTGCCAGCAGCTTGGTGGGCCAGGGTAGGGACATTCAGTACTTC	CASSLVGQGRDIQYF
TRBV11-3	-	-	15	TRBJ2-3	TGTGCCAGCAGCCCGCAGGCAGGGATCGCAGATACGCAGTATTTT	CASSPQAGIADTQYF
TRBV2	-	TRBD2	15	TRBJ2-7	TGTGCCAGCAGTGCCTCGGGACTAGGGACCTACGAGCAGTACTTC	CASSASGLGTYEQYF
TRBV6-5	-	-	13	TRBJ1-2	TGTGCCAGCACCTATGACAGATATGGTGGCTACACCTTC	CASTYDRYGGYTF
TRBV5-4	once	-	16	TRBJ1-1	TGTGCCAGCAGCTTGGCCTCCGGACAGCCTAACACTGAAGCTTTCTTT	CASSLASGQPNTEAFF
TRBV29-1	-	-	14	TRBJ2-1	TGCAGCGTTGATGGCGGTAGCTCCTACAATGAGCAGTTCTTC	CSVDGGSSYNEQFF
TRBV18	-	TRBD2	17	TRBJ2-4	TGTGCCAGCTCACCACTAGCGGGAGGTATGGCCAAAAACATTCAGTACTTC	CASSPLAGGMAKNIQYF
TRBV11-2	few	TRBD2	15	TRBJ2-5	TGTGCCAGCAGCCCGGGACTAGCGGGGGCACGGACCCAGTACTTC	CASSPGLAGARTQYF
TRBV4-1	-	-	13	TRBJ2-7	TGCGCCAGCAGCCTGGCGACATCCTACGAGCAGTACTTC	CASSLATSYEQYF
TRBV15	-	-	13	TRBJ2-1	TGTGCCACCAGCAGAGATCTATCGAGGGAGCAGTTCTTC	CATSRDLSREQFF
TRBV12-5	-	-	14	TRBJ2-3	TGTGCTAGTGCCGAATGGCAGGCCACAGATACGCAGTATTTT	CASAEWQATDTQYF
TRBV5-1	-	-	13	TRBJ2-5	TGCGCCAGCAGCTTTAGCGGCTTGGAGACCCAGTACTTC	CASSFSGLETQYF
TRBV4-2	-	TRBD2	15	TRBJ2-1	TGTGCCAGCACCCGAGGGCTAGCGGATTACAATGAGCAGTTCTTC	CASTRGLADYNEQFF
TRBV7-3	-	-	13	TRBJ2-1	TGTGCCAGCAGCCTGCAGGGGTACAATGAGCAGTTCTTC	CASSLQGYNEQFF
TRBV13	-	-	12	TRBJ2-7	TGTGCCAGCAGCTTATGGAGCTGGGAGCAGTACTTC	CASSLWSWEQYF
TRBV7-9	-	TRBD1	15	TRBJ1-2	TGTGCCAGCAGCTTGGGACAGGGGGCGGTTACTGGCTACACCTTC	CASSLGQGAVTGYTF
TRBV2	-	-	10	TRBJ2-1	TGTGCCAGCAACGGGGTGGAGCAGTTCTTC	CASNGVEQFF
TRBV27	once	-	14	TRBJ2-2	TGTGCCAGCAGTTTTGGAACAGGGATCGGGGAGCTGTTTTTT	CASSFGTGIGELFF
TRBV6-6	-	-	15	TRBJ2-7	TGTGCCAGCAGTTACGTAGGAGGAGGGTCCTACGAGCAGTACTTC	CASSYVGGGSYEQYF
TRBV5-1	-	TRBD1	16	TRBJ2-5	TGCGCCAGCAGATCAGGGACAGGGGGGTACCAAGAGACCCAGTACTTC	CASRSGTGGYQETQYF
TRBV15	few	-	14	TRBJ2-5	TGTGCCACCAGCAGGTCTCGACTCCAAGAGACCCAGTACTTC	CATSRSRLQETQYF
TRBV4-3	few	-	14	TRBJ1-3	TGCGCCAGCAGCCATACAGGGAAGGGAAACACCATATATTTT	CASSHTGKGNTIYF
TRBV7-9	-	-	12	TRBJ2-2	TGTGCCAGCAGCCACGGCACCGGGGAGCTGTTTTTT	CASSHGTGELFF
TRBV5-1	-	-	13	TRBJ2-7	TGCGCCAGCAGGAGGACAGCCCTCTACGAGCAGTACTTC	CASRRTALYEQYF
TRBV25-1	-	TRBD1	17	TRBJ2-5	TGTGCCAGCAGTGACCAGGACAGGGAGAGGGGGCAAGAGACCCAGTACTTC	CASSDQDRERGQETQYF
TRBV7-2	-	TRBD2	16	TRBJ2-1	TGTGCCAGCAGCGCCGTCTGGTCTAGCGGGAGTAATGAGCAGTTCTTC	CASSAVWSSGSNEQFF
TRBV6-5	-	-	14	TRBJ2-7	TGTGCCAGCAGTTACCGACACAGGGCCTACGAGCAGTACTTC	CASSYRHRAYEQYF